This T cell receptor (beta chain) was captured by sequencing in a study of cytomegalovirus exposure and HLA in healthy donors. In the PCR, 60 Vbeta and 13 Jbeta primers were used. Some clones are missing from TCRdb's copy, which holds only in-frame ones; the method was immunoSEQ multiplex PCR. Here the sample spans roughly 120,000 clones, around 78% being singletons. Germline CDR1 SNHLY, CDR2 FYNNEI. The V and J ends lost 6 bases and 0 bases respectively, with 9 bases between them. The CDR3 totals 14 residues. V and J are TRBV2 and TRBJ2-1; D remains ambiguous. Sequencing input: PBMCs. The clonotype comes from a man aged 35 to 55 in good health and CMV-seronegative. Written as DNA, the CDR3 is TGTGCCAGCAGGGTCGGTAGCTCCTACAATGAGCAGTTCTTC. Protein product: CASRVGSSYNEQFF.